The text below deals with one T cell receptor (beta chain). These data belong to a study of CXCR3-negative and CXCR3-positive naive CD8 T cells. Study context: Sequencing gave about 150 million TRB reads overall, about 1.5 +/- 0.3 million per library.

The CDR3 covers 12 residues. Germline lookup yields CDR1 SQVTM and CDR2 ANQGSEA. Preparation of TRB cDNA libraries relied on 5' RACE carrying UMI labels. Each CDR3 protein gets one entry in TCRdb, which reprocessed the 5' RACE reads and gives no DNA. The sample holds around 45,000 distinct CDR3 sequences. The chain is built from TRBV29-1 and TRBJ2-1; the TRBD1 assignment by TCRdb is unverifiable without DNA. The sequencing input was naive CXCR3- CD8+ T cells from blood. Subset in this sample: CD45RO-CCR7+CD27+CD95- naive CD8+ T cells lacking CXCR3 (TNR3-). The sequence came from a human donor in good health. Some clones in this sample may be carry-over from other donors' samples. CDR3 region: CSLGTGGNEQFF.